These 31 T cell receptor beta chains were all obtained from the same sample, sequenced in a study of blood T cell repertoires in COVID-19. TCRdb keeps only in-frame clones here, not all; method: immunoSEQ multiplex PCR. The sample comprises 400,000 or so clones, about 88% of which are singletons, and roughly 1.5% rests with the top ten. Sequencing used peripheral blood. These receptors were taken from a woman between 35 and 50 years old with COVID-19, enrolled during active disease.

The rearrangement links TRBV5-1 to TRBJ2-1; D remains ambiguous. Germline CDR1 and CDR2: SGHRS and YFSETQ. V was pared by 0 bases and J by 12 bases, with 13 bases between. This CDR3 has 13 amino acids. The CDR3: CASSLGRPEGQFF. The CDR3 DNA reads as TGCGCCAGCAGCTTGGGCAGGCCCGAAGGGCAGTTCTTC.

The V gene is TRBV28, the J gene TRBJ1-2, with D unclear. Germline CDR1 MDHEN, CDR2 SYDVKM. CDR3 size: 13 residues. V lost 3 bases and J 8 bases, leaving 13 bases between the germline ends. The CDR3 sequence is CASSFGLMWGYTF. In nucleotides, the CDR3 is TGTGCCAGCAGTTTCGGTCTGATGTGGGGCTACACCTTC.

This clone was observed a handful of times. The chain employs TRBV7-2 and TRBJ2-1, with TRBD2 identical over 8 bases. Trimming cost V 2 bases and J 0 bases; bases outside gene matches: 9. This CDR3 contains 18 residues. CDR1 is SGHTA and CDR2 is FQGNSA in the germline V gene. CDR3 residues: CASSLLAGGLSSYNEQFF. DNA for the CDR3: TGTGCCAGCAGCTTACTTGCGGGAGGACTTAGCTCCTACAATGAGCAGTTCTTC.

This clone was seen more than once but under ten times. The chain is built from TRBV6-2 or TRBV6-3 and TRBJ1-6, with 9 bases matching TRBD1. Germline V gene lookup returns CDR1 MNHEY and CDR2 SVGEGT. The CDR3 totals 16 residues. J was trimmed by 7 bases and V by 6 bases; bases with no gene match: 10. CDR3: CASSWTGVPVNSPLHF. CDR3 bases: TGTGCCAGCAGCTGGACAGGGGTCCCCGTCAATTCACCCCTCCACTTT.

This chain joins TRBV3-1 (or the pseudogene TRBV3-2) and TRBJ2-7, with 10 bases lining up with TRBD2. This CDR3 comprises 17 residues. V lost 4 bases and J lost 2; bases outside the gene matches: 11. CDR1 LGHDT and CDR2 YNNKEL come from the germline V gene (reference sequence). CDR3: CASSPMGLAGETYEQYF. The CDR3 DNA follows: TGTGCCAGCAGCCCGATGGGCCTAGCGGGGGAAACCTACGAGCAGTACTTC.

This clone was counted once. The junction does not match germline at one end; this may be a read error. The rearrangement links TRBV7-7 to TRBJ1-2; D remains ambiguous. The CDR3 consists of 15 residues. Germline CDR1 is SSHAT and CDR2 is FNYEAQ (reference sequence). The CDR3 nucleotides are TGTGCTAGCAGCTTACGACCGCTCGGGGACTATGGCTACACCTTC. As protein: CASSLRPLGDYGYTF. The whole variable domain, remainder taken from reference TRBV7-7 and TRBJ1-2, is GAGVSQSPRYKVTKRGQDVTLRCDPISSHATLYWYQQALGQGPEFLTYFNYEAQPDKSGLPSDRFSAERPEGSISTLTIQRTEQRDSAMYRCASSLRPLGDYGYTFGSGTRLTVV.

The genes are TRBV5-6 and TRBJ1-2, with TRBD1 identical over 11 bases. J lost 5 bases, V lost 0 bases, and 6 bases had no gene match. This CDR3 is built from 16 residues. Per the germline V gene, CDR1 is SGHDT and CDR2 is YYEEEE. CDR3 coding DNA: TGTGCCAGCAGCTTGGGGACAGGGGGCGAATTTTATGGCTACACCTTC. It is translated as CASSLGTGGEFYGYTF. Looking up the rest from reference TRBV5-6 and TRBJ1-2 gives the full variable domain: DAGVTQSPTHLIKTRGQQVTLRCSPKSGHDTVSWYQQALGQGPQFIFQYYEEEERQRGNFPDRFSGHQFPNYSSELNVNALLLGDSALYLCASSLGTGGEFYGYTFGSGTRLTVV.

The V and J genes are TRBV2 and TRBJ1-2, with D possibly TRBD1 on 6 matching bases. This CDR3 has 16 residues. V was pared by 8 bases and J by 1 base, with 20 bases between. Germline V lookup: CDR1 SNHLY, CDR2 FYNNEI. This CDR3 is CASPLRRGGLNYGYTF. DNA of the CDR3: TGTGCCAGCCCGTTGAGGCGGGGGGGGCTTAACTATGGCTACACCTTC.

The chain employs TRBV5-1 and TRBJ1-4, with 7 bases matching TRBD1. Trimming cost V 1 base and J 7 bases; bases outside gene matches: 7. There are 15 residues in the CDR3. Germline V gene data show CDR1 as SGHRS and CDR2 as YFSETQ. The CDR3 spells CASSLQGTEGEKLFF. CDR3 nucleotides: TGCGCCAGCAGCTTGCAGGGGACAGAGGGTGAAAAACTGTTTTTT.

The J gene is TRBJ2-3, the V gene TRBV11-3; a weak D match, TRBD2 (6 bases). The length of the CDR3 is 18 residues. CDR1 is SGHNT, CDR2 YENEEA, per germline. Trimming removed 0 bases at V and 4 bases at J, with 20 bases between. CDR3: CASSLEGVGDSPSDTQYF. CDR3 sequence (DNA): TGTGCCAGCAGCTTAGAGGGGGTCGGGGACTCCCCTTCAGATACGCAGTATTTT.

The chain has TRBV5-8 and TRBJ2-1, with 7 bases fitting TRBD1. The ends lost 3 bases at V and 0 bases at J; junction bases unmatched: 3. This CDR3 has 15 amino acids. The germline V gene has CDR1 SGHTS and CDR2 YDEGEE. The CDR3 reads CASSYEGASYNEQFF. The CDR3 region has the DNA TGTGCCAGCAGCTACGAGGGGGCCTCCTACAATGAGCAGTTCTTC.

The chain recombines TRBV18 with TRBJ1-1; 7 bases map to TRBD1. This CDR3 comprises 16 residues. With V trimmed by 4 bases and J by 1 base, 9 bases remained unmatched. The V gene's germline CDR1 is KGHSH and CDR2 LQKENI. The CDR3 reads CASSLLPQGPNTEAFF. The CDR3 bases are TGTGCCAGCTCACTTCTTCCACAGGGGCCGAACACTGAAGCTTTCTTT.

The rearrangement links TRBV7-6 to TRBJ1-1, with a possible D match to TRBD1 (5 bases). Germline values: CDR1 SGHVS, CDR2 FNYEAQ. This CDR3 region has 16 residues. Trimming stripped 1 base from V and 1 base from J, with 13 bases between. The CDR3 bases are TGTGCCAGCAGCTTAGGATATCAGGGAAGGAACACTGAAGCTTTCTTT. It specifies CASSLGYQGRNTEAFF. Full variable domain (missing parts from reference TRBV7-6 and TRBJ1-1): GAGVSQSPRYKVTKRGQDVALRCDPISGHVSLYWYRQALGQGPEFLTYFNYEAQQDKSGLPNDRFSAERPEGSISTLTIQRTEQRDSAMYRCASSLGYQGRNTEAFFGQGTRLTVV.

This clone was counted a few times. This chain links TRBV28 with TRBJ1-5; D perhaps matches TRBD1 (5 bases). Looked up from germline, CDR1 is MDHEN and CDR2 is SYDVKM. Trimming shortened V by 8 bases and J by 2 bases, and 16 bases separated the two germline ends. The CDR3 has 15 amino acids. The CDR3 coding sequence is TGTGCCAGCGGTGGATGGGGCGAGCGCAATCAGCCCCAGCATTTT. Protein: CASGGWGERNQPQHF. Drawing the rest from reference TRBV28 and TRBJ1-5, the complete variable domain is DVKVTQSSRYLVKRTGEKVFLECVQDMDHENMFWYRQDPGLGLRLIYFSYDVKMKEKGDIPEGYSVSREKKERFSLILESASTNQTSMYLCASGGWGERNQPQHFGDGTRLSIL.

The chain links TRBV28 to TRBJ1-1, with D uncertain. This CDR3 region has 14 residues. CDR1 and CDR2 from the germline V gene are MDHEN and SYDVKM. V lost 4 bases and J lost 4, with 13 bases in between. The CDR3 sequence: CASSSPGRFTEAFF. As DNA, the CDR3 is TGTGCCAGCAGTTCCCCGGGGAGGTTCACTGAAGCTTTCTTT. Together with reference TRBV28 and TRBJ1-1, the CDR3 gives the full variable domain: DVKVTQSSRYLVKRTGEKVFLECVQDMDHENMFWYRQDPGLGLRLIYFSYDVKMKEKGDIPEGYSVSREKKERFSLILESASTNQTSMYLCASSSPGRFTEAFFGQGTRLTVV.

The chain carries TRBV12-3 or TRBV12-4 and TRBJ1-2; 7 positions match TRBD1. CDR3 length: 13 residues. J lost 7 bases, V lost 6 bases, and 8 bases had no gene match. The CDR3 region is CASSYDRAGGYTF. In DNA, the CDR3 is TGTGCCAGCAGCTACGACAGGGCCGGTGGCTACACCTTC.

Points on this clone: This same CDR3 is encoded by further DNA sequences in the sample. The chain combines TRBV12-3 or TRBV12-4 with TRBJ1-2; D gene uncertain. V dropped 5 bases and J dropped 2 bases, with 9 bases sitting between them. The length of the CDR3 is 13 residues. As DNA, the CDR3 is TGTGCCAGCAGTCCCACCAGGAACTATGGCTACACCTTC. Translating it yields CASSPTRNYGYTF.

The chain uses TRBV6-2 or TRBV6-3 and TRBJ2-7, with a possible D match to TRBD2 (5 bases). In germline, CDR1 is MNHEY, CDR2 SVGEGT. The CDR3 spans 16 residues. Between the trimmed V and J ends, which lost 2 bases and 5 bases, there was a span of 19 bases. The chain's CDR3 is CASSYPRASQRNEQYF. In DNA, the CDR3 is TGTGCCAGCAGTTACCCGAGGGCCTCTCAACGAAACGAGCAGTACTTC.

This sequence joins TRBV25-1 and TRBJ2-1, with TRBD2 identical over 10 bases. With V trimmed by 2 bases and J by 5 bases, 3 bases remained unmatched. The V gene's germline CDR1 is MGHDK and CDR2 SYGVNS. CDR3 length equals 15 residues. CDR3: CASSEVAGGHNEQFF. CDR3 DNA: TGTGCCAGCAGTGAAGTAGCGGGAGGACACAATGAGCAGTTCTTC. Filled out from reference TRBV25-1 and TRBJ2-1, the complete variable domain reads EADIYQTPRYLVIGTGKKITLECSQTMGHDKMYWYQQDPGMELHLIHYSYGVNSTEKGDLSSESTVSRIRTEHFPLTLESARPSHTSQYLCASSEVAGGHNEQFFGPGTRLTVL.

This clone was counted once. The genes are TRBV6-2 or TRBV6-3 and TRBJ1-6; D might be TRBD1 (5 bases). The germline V gene encodes CDR1 MNHEY and CDR2 SVGEGT. V was cut by 4 bases and J by 7 bases, with 11 bases left in between. The CDR3 contains 14 residues. The DNA of the CDR3 is TGTGCCAGCAGTTGGGGGGGAGACAATTCACCCCTCCACTTT. It yields the protein CASSWGGDNSPLHF.

The chain joins TRBV7-9 to TRBJ1-1, with D possibly matching TRBD1 (6 bases). This CDR3 comprises 13 residues. V was clipped by 6 bases and J by 5 bases, with 13 bases between them. Germline V CDR1 and CDR2: SEHNR, FQNEAQ (reference sequence). The CDR3 protein is CASRFTGLTEAFF. The CDR3 DNA reads as TGTGCCAGCAGATTTACAGGGCTAACTGAAGCTTTCTTT.

The chain carries TRBV5-1 and TRBJ2-5, with 10 bases identical to TRBD1. The J segment lost 9 bases and the V segment lost 4 bases, leaving 18 bases of the junction unmatched. The CDR3 extends over 17 amino acids. Germline V gives CDR1 SGHRS, CDR2 YFSETQ. CDR3: CASSPGQGVIRDRSQYF. Here the CDR3 DNA reads TGCGCCAGCAGCCCAGGACAGGGGGTGATTAGAGACCGGTCCCAGTACTTC.

The chain recombines TRBV5-1 with TRBJ1-2, with D possibly being TRBD1 (5 bases). The germline gives CDR1 SGHRS, CDR2 YFSETQ. CDR3 length: 15 residues. Trimming left V 6 bases short and J 7 bases short, with 22 bases between. CDR3: CASNNGGTDGAGYTF. Written as DNA, the CDR3 is TGCGCCAGCAACAACGGGGGGACGGACGGTGCTGGCTACACCTTC. The variable domain in full, with the rest retrieved from reference TRBV5-1 and TRBJ1-2, is KAGVTQTPRYLIKTRGQQVTLSCSPISGHRSVSWYQQTPGQGLQFLFEYFSETQRNKGNFPGRFSGRQFSNSRSEMNVSTLELGDSALYLCASNNGGTDGAGYTFGSGTRLTVV.

The J gene is TRBJ1-2, the V gene TRBV27, with 8 bases lining up with TRBD1. Germline trimming cut 8 bases from V and 2 bases from J; bases unmatched to any gene: 1. The CDR3 contains 12 residues. Germline CDR1 is MNHEY and CDR2 is SMNVEV (reference sequence). The CDR3 is CASQGANYGYTF. The CDR3 DNA reads as TGTGCCAGCCAGGGGGCCAACTATGGCTACACCTTC.

This sequence joins TRBV7-8 and TRBJ2-5, with 8 nucleotides matching TRBD2. This CDR3 contains 18 residues. The trim removed 2 bases at V and 4 bases at J, leaving 15 bases unmatched. Germline lookup yields CDR1 SGHVS and CDR2 FQNEAQ. CDR3 in DNA: TGTGCCAGCAGCTTAAGATCCTTGGCGGGGGGTTTAGGAGAGACCCAGTACTTC. Translated, it gives CASSLRSLAGGLGETQYF.

The chain couples TRBV4-2 to TRBJ1-5; no firm D call. The CDR3 is 16 amino acids. V lost 0 bases and J lost 0, with 9 bases in between. Per the germline V gene, CDR1 is LGHNA and CDR2 is YNFKEQ. The CDR3 DNA follows: TGTGCCAGCAGCCAAGAGGGCCGATATAGCAATCAGCCCCAGCATTTT. The encoded protein is CASSQEGRYSNQPQHF.

The chain recombines TRBV9 with TRBJ2-1; D is undetermined. The CDR3 contains 14 residues. Trimming took 2 bases from V and 9 from J, leaving 15 bases between them. Germline V CDR1 and CDR2: SGDLS, YYNGEE. The CDR3 region has the DNA TGTGCCAGCAGCGTTAATGCCCAAACCGGTGAGCAGTTCTTC. Its protein is CASSVNAQTGEQFF.

The chain employs TRBV3-1 (or the pseudogene TRBV3-2) and TRBJ2-7, with TRBD2 as a possible D gene (5 bases). Trimming left V 4 bases short and J 2 bases short, with 12 bases between. The germline gives CDR1 LGHDT, CDR2 YNNKEL (reference sequence). This CDR3 contains 14 residues. The CDR3 nucleotides are TGTGCCAGCAGCCTCAACGGAGGAACCTACGAGCAGTACTTC. It specifies CASSLNGGTYEQYF.

CDR3 sequence (DNA): TGTGCCAGTACCGGACAAGGGACAGGGTTTCAGCCCCAGCATTTT. As protein: CASTGQGTGFQPQHF. This rearrangement joins TRBV19 to TRBJ1-5; TRBD1 matches at 9 bases. Per the germline V gene, CDR1 is LNHDA and CDR2 is SQIVND (reference sequence). There are 15 residues in the CDR3. V lost 7 bases to trimming and J lost 6 bases; unmatched junction nucleotides: 10.

This chain uses TRBV4-3 with TRBJ1-2; possibly TRBD1 for D (5 bases). Germline V CDR1 and CDR2: LGHNA, YSLEER. The V end was cut by 5 bases, the J end by 3 bases, with 19 bases between. This CDR3 contains 16 residues. CDR3 residues: CASSRTPGDPHYGYTF. The CDR3 region has the DNA TGCGCCAGCAGCAGGACCCCGGGGGATCCTCACTATGGCTACACCTTC.

The count of this clone is one. V usage is TRBV2 and J usage is TRBJ2-5; 8 bases match TRBD1. Germline V lookup: CDR1 SNHLY, CDR2 FYNNEI. V lost 6 bases, J lost 3 bases, and 9 bases stayed unmatched. This CDR3 has 15 amino acids. Here the CDR3 reads CASRDRGLDKETQYF. The CDR3 nucleotides read TGTGCCAGCAGAGACAGGGGACTTGATAAAGAGACCCAGTACTTC.